These 14 T cell receptor beta chains were sequenced from one sample in a study of vaccination and CD4 T cells after COVID-19. Treatment noted: approximately nine-day PBMC culture with coronavirus spike peptide pools or control peptides (ViraFEST assay). The Oncomine TCR Beta short-read assay sequenced DNA from cultured CD4+ T cells. In TCRdb, the PCR reads were re-called with MiXCR into one record per CDR3 protein. The sample carries about 11,000 distinct CDR3 sequences, 70% recorded once. The antigens these receptors bind are not known. The sample was CD4+ T cells from blood, cultured in vitro. All receptors come from a human donor who had recovered from COVID-19.

The chain uses TRBV6-5 and TRBJ1-5; weak D call: TRBD1 (5 bases). Trimming stripped 4 bases from V and 5 bases from J, with 12 bases between. Per the germline V gene, CDR1 is MNHEY and CDR2 is SVGAGI. The CDR3 length is 14 residues. The CDR3 DNA follows: TGTGCCAGCAGTTCCCCCAGGGAGGATCAGCCCCAGCATTTT. It encodes CASSSPREDQPQHF.

The chain recombines TRBV20-1 with TRBJ2-5, with 9 bases identical to TRBD1. J was trimmed by 0 bases and V by 1 base; bases with no gene match: 12. Germline CDR1 is DFQATT and CDR2 is SNEGSKA (reference sequence). The CDR3 is 18 residues long. Written as DNA, the CDR3 is TGCAGTGCTAGAGGTCCTCCTGGACAGGGGTCTCACCAAGAGACCCAGTACTTC. This sequence encodes CSARGPPGQGSHQETQYF.

The gene calls are TRBV7-2 and TRBJ2-5; 10 bases match TRBD1. Losses at the gene ends were 3 bases for V and 5 bases for J; bases not matched to a gene: 3. The CDR3 is made up of 14 amino acids. Germline CDR1 SGHTA, CDR2 FQGNSA. CDR3: CASSLDRGWETQYF. CDR3 DNA sequence: TGTGCCAGCAGCTTGGACAGGGGGTGGGAGACCCAGTACTTC.

This clonotype is categorized as medium-sized (0.01 to 0.1%). The chain recombines TRBV20-1 with TRBJ2-1; 7 positions match TRBD1. The CDR3 is 13 amino acids. Germline trimming cut 2 bases from V and 7 bases from J; bases unmatched to any gene: 5. CDR1 and CDR2 from the germline V gene are DFQATT and SNEGSKA (reference sequence). The CDR3 loop reads CSARNNRGNEQFF. The DNA for the CDR3 is TGCAGTGCTAGAAACAACAGGGGAAATGAGCAGTTCTTC.

This clonotype was detected only once. The rearrangement links TRBV7-9 to TRBJ2-7; perhaps TRBD1 as D (6 bases). The CDR3 spans 15 residues. Germline-derived CDR1 and CDR2 are SEHNR and FQNEAQ (reference sequence). V gave up 1 base and J gave up 4 bases, with 14 bases separating them. CDR3 protein: CASSLELQGMYEQYF. For the CDR3, the DNA is TGTGCCAGCAGCTTAGAGTTACAGGGTATGTACGAGCAGTACTTC.

CDR3 nucleotides: TGTGCCAGCAGCTGGGAGGGGTCCGCTTATGGCTACACCTTC. Amino acid sequence: CASSWEGSAYGYTF. V gene TRBV7-2 combines with J gene TRBJ1-2; D may be TRBD1 (5 bases). CDR1 and CDR2 from the germline V gene are SGHTA and FQGNSA. The V end was cut by 4 bases, the J end by 5 bases, with 14 bases between. CDR3 length: 14 residues.

This clonotype was seen a handful of times. CDR3 DNA: TGTGCCAGCAGTTACGTCGACATAGGGAATCAGCCCCAGCATTTT. This sequence encodes CASSYVDIGNQPQHF. The chain carries TRBV6-2 or TRBV6-3 and TRBJ1-5; D gene unclear. This CDR3 comprises 15 residues. Trimming left V 2 bases short and J 4 bases short, with 12 bases between. The germline gives CDR1 MNHEY, CDR2 SVGEGT.

V is TRBV7-9 and J is TRBJ2-7; no clear D. Deletions cut 4 bases from V and 0 bases from J, with 13 bases between. Germline CDR1 reads SEHNR; CDR2 reads FQNEAQ (reference sequence). This CDR3 comprises 15 residues. As DNA, the CDR3 is TGTGCCAGCAGCTCTCGAGCTCCTCGCTCCTACGAGCAGTACTTC. It translates to CASSSRAPRSYEQYF.

In DNA form, the CDR3 reads TGTGCCAGCAGCTTAGTGTCCATTTACAGCGGCCCCTACGAGCAGTACTTC. Translating it yields CASSLVSIYSGPYEQYF. The V gene is TRBV7-8, the J gene TRBJ2-7; D is possibly TRBD2 (5 bases). CDR1 is SGHVS and CDR2 is FQNEAQ in the germline V gene. The germline V and J ends were trimmed by 1 base and 2 bases, with 18 bases remaining between them. This CDR3 is 17 amino acids long. Variable domain in full (rest from reference TRBV7-8 and TRBJ2-7): GAGVSQSPRYKVAKRGQDVALRCDPISGHVSLFWYQQALGQGPEFLTYFQNEAQLDKSGLPSDRFFAERPEGSVSTLKIQRTQQEDSAVYLCASSLVSIYSGPYEQYFGPGTRLTVT.

This chain connects TRBV4-3 to TRBJ1-6, with D unclear. There are 14 residues in the CDR3. Trimming removed 3 bases at V and 7 bases at J, with 10 bases between. Germline-derived CDR1 and CDR2 are LGHNA and YSLEER. The CDR3 reads CASSHELANSPLHF. CDR3 DNA sequence: TGCGCCAGCAGCCACGAGTTAGCGAATTCACCCCTCCACTTT.

The V call is TRBV7-9, the J call TRBJ1-1; D call uncertain. Trimming took 2 bases from V and 6 from J, leaving 16 bases between them. The CDR3 has 15 amino acids. Germline V gene sequence: CDR1 SEHNR, CDR2 FQNEAQ (reference sequence). Here the CDR3 DNA reads TGTGCCAGCAGCTTATTTTCCCGTGGGATCGCTGAAGCTTTCTTT. Residues: CASSLFSRGIAEAFF.

This clonotype was seen a few times. The rearrangement uses TRBV28 and TRBJ1-1; D possibly corresponds to TRBD1 (6 bases). The CDR3 loop spans 16 amino acids. Germline-derived CDR1 and CDR2 are MDHEN and SYDVKM. V gave up 5 bases and J gave up 0 bases, with 16 bases separating them. CDR3 sequence reads: CASSRSGVRMNTEAFF. CDR3 sequence (DNA): TGTGCCAGCAGTAGGTCAGGGGTCCGGATGAACACTGAAGCTTTCTTT.

The genes are TRBV7-2 and TRBJ2-7, with D perhaps matching TRBD2 (5 bases). The CDR3 loop spans 12 amino acids. Germline-derived CDR1 and CDR2 are SGHTA and FQGNSA. Between the trimmed V and J ends, which lost 5 bases and 4 bases, there was a span of 9 bases. The CDR3 DNA sequence: TGTGCCAGCAGCCCGGACTGGTACGAGCAGTACTTC. Translated, it gives CASSPDWYEQYF.

This clonotype was counted between two and nine times. V usage is TRBV20-1 and J usage is TRBJ1-2; D unclear. Germline loops: CDR1 DFQATT, CDR2 SNEGSKA (reference sequence). V shed 5 bases and J shed 2 bases, with 18 bases lying between them. The CDR3 spans 15 residues. CDR3: CSAQPRLTVNYGYTF. Written as DNA, the CDR3 is TGCAGTGCTCAACCCCGCCTCACGGTCAACTATGGCTACACCTTC.